This TCR beta chain is drawn from a study of early stage breast cancer tumors. Study-level results: In about 85% of the 16 patients, blood comparison separated tumor from normal breast. Tumors had 2 to 3-fold higher T cell density than normal breast. Most shared enriched TCRB sequences were commonly generated ones.

As concerns this clone: What it binds is unknown.

The CDR3 covers 16 residues. J lost 3 bases, V lost 0 bases, and 5 bases had no gene match. CDR1 and CDR2 from the germline V gene are SGHRS and YFSETQ. Each sample had two DNA replicates, approximately 0.5 ug blood or about 1.5 ug tissue. Some clones are missing from TCRdb's copy, which holds only in-frame ones; the method was immunoSEQ multiplex PCR. Among about 21,000 clones, around 76% were seen once, and the ten largest hold approximately 30%. The TCR comes from a person in their sixties or seventies with breast cancer. The sample taken for sequencing was blood. V usage is TRBV5-1 and J usage is TRBJ2-2; 7 bases match TRBD2. The CDR3 sequence is CASSLVLAADTGELFF. CDR3 nucleotides: TGCGCCAGCAGCTTGGTCCTAGCGGCGGACACCGGGGAGCTGTTTTTT.